These T cell receptor beta chains were read from a single sample in a study of cytomegalovirus exposure and HLA in healthy donors. TCRdb's table, derived via immunoSEQ multiplex PCR, lists solely in-frame clones and lacks some. The sample carries around 150,000 clones, 88% recorded once. The specimen sequenced was PBMCs. Receptors originate from a man between 18 and 29 years old in good health and CMV-seronegative. The CDR3 runs from the conserved cysteine through the conserved F or W. D genes are given only for firm matches. Expanded clones get a size class; other rows say once, few or many, or leave the size out.

v_gene: TRBV5-1; j_gene: TRBJ2-5; d_gene: -; abundance: -; CDR3aa: CASSPEMRETQYF; CDR3nt: TGCGCCAGCAGTCCTGAGATGCGGGAGACCCAGTACTTC
v_gene: TRBV25-1; j_gene: TRBJ2-2; d_gene: -; abundance: -; CDR3aa: CASSGTSPRNTGELFF; CDR3nt: TGTGCCAGCAGTGGAACTAGCCCAAGGAACACCGGGGAGCTGTTTTTT
v_gene: TRBV25-1; j_gene: TRBJ1-1; d_gene: -; abundance: -; CDR3aa: CASSWNTEAFF; CDR3nt: TGTGCCAGCTCTTGGAACACTGAAGCTTTCTTT
v_gene: TRBV6-5; j_gene: TRBJ2-3; d_gene: TRBD2; abundance: -; CDR3aa: CASSSGGIRPTDTQYF; CDR3nt: TGTGCCAGCAGTTCGGGGGGGATCCGTCCCACAGATACGCAGTATTTT
v_gene: TRBV5-6; j_gene: TRBJ1-5; d_gene: -; abundance: -; CDR3aa: CASTVHFAPNQPQHF; CDR3nt: TGTGCCAGCACCGTCCACTTCGCACCCAATCAGCCCCAGCATTTT
v_gene: TRBV2; j_gene: TRBJ1-5; d_gene: TRBD1; abundance: -; CDR3aa: CASSQRTGGNQPQHF; CDR3nt: TGTGCCAGCAGTCAAAGGACAGGGGGCAATCAGCCCCAGCATTTT
v_gene: TRBV2; j_gene: TRBJ1-2; d_gene: -; abundance: -; CDR3aa: CASSEVLRGYTF; CDR3nt: TGTGCCAGCAGTGAAGTGCTGAGGGGCTACACCTTC
v_gene: TRBV2; j_gene: TRBJ2-2; d_gene: TRBD2; abundance: -; CDR3aa: CASRGSGAMNTGELFF; CDR3nt: TGTGCCAGCAGGGGGAGCGGGGCCATGAACACCGGGGAGCTGTTTTTT
v_gene: TRBV28; j_gene: TRBJ1-2; d_gene: -; abundance: -; CDR3aa: CASSLWAVTHSSNYGYTF; CDR3nt: TGTGCCAGCAGTTTATGGGCGGTAACCCATTCCAGTAACTATGGCTACACCTTC
v_gene: TRBV6-4; j_gene: TRBJ2-3; d_gene: -; abundance: -; CDR3aa: CASSDETYGDTQYF; CDR3nt: TGTGCCAGCAGTGACGAGACGTACGGGGATACGCAGTATTTT
v_gene: TRBV5-1; j_gene: TRBJ1-1; d_gene: -; abundance: -; CDR3aa: CASSPGGGLNTEAFF; CDR3nt: TGCGCCAGCAGTCCGGGCGGGGGCTTGAACACTGAAGCTTTCTTT
v_gene: TRBV6-1; j_gene: TRBJ1-4; d_gene: TRBD1; abundance: -; CDR3aa: CASSEVEGQGHEKLFF; CDR3nt: TGTGCCAGCAGTGAAGTGGAGGGACAGGGTCACGAAAAACTGTTTTTT
v_gene: TRBV27; j_gene: TRBJ1-2; d_gene: TRBD1; abundance: -; CDR3aa: CASSLSDTGTGNYGYTF; CDR3nt: TGTGCCAGCAGTTTATCGGATACCGGGACAGGGAACTATGGCTACACCTTC
v_gene: TRBV6-5; j_gene: TRBJ2-5; d_gene: TRBD2; abundance: once; CDR3aa: CASSYSERGVGETQYF; CDR3nt: TGTGCCAGCAGTTACTCGGAGCGGGGAGTGGGAGAGACCCAGTACTTC
v_gene: TRBV7-8; j_gene: TRBJ2-7; d_gene: -; abundance: -; CDR3aa: CASSLTASASSYEQYF; CDR3nt: TGTGCCAGCAGCTTAACTGCCAGCGCCTCCTCCTACGAGCAGTACTTC
v_gene: TRBV6-5; j_gene: TRBJ2-4; d_gene: TRBD1; abundance: few; CDR3aa: CASSPGGATKNIQYF; CDR3nt: TGTGCCAGCAGCCCAGGGGGCGCAACCAAAAACATTCAGTACTTC
v_gene: TRBV19; j_gene: TRBJ2-2; d_gene: -; abundance: once; CDR3aa: CASSIAGSNTGELFF; CDR3nt: TGTGCCAGTAGTATTGCGGGGTCGAACACCGGGGAGCTGTTTTTT
v_gene: TRBV9; j_gene: TRBJ2-3; d_gene: TRBD2; abundance: -; CDR3aa: CASSVLASGSSDTQYF; CDR3nt: TGTGCCAGCAGCGTCCTGGCTAGCGGGAGTTCAGATACGCAGTATTTT
v_gene: TRBV27; j_gene: TRBJ2-7; d_gene: -; abundance: -; CDR3aa: CASSSDRIEQYF; CDR3nt: TGTGCCAGCAGTTCGGACAGAATCGAGCAGTACTTC
v_gene: TRBV7-8; j_gene: TRBJ1-1; d_gene: TRBD1; abundance: -; CDR3aa: CASSWGTVNTEAFF; CDR3nt: TGTGCCAGCAGCTGGGGGACAGTAAACACTGAAGCTTTCTTT
v_gene: TRBV5-1; j_gene: TRBJ1-6; d_gene: -; abundance: -; CDR3aa: CASSFGQGNSPLHF; CDR3nt: TGCGCCAGCAGCTTTGGTCAGGGTAATTCACCCCTCCACTTT
v_gene: TRBV4-1; j_gene: TRBJ1-1; d_gene: -; abundance: -; CDR3aa: CASSQRTSNTEAFF; CDR3nt: TGCGCCAGCAGCCAGAGGACATCCAACACTGAAGCTTTCTTT
v_gene: TRBV19; j_gene: TRBJ1-5; d_gene: TRBD1; abundance: -; CDR3aa: CASSIGNRGTNQPQHF; CDR3nt: TGTGCCAGTAGTATTGGTAACAGGGGGACGAATCAGCCCCAGCATTTT
v_gene: TRBV5-1; j_gene: TRBJ2-6; d_gene: -; abundance: -; CDR3aa: CASSLEGGSGANVLTF; CDR3nt: TGCGCCAGCAGCTTGGAAGGGGGCTCTGGGGCCAACGTCCTGACTTTC
v_gene: TRBV7-8; j_gene: TRBJ1-2; d_gene: -; abundance: -; CDR3aa: CASTPLQFYGYTF; CDR3nt: TGTGCCAGCACCCCATTACAGTTCTATGGCTACACCTTC
v_gene: TRBV4-1; j_gene: TRBJ1-2; d_gene: TRBD1; abundance: -; CDR3aa: CASSQARGYDYGYTF; CDR3nt: TGCGCCAGCAGCCAGGCCAGGGGGTATGACTATGGCTACACCTTC
v_gene: TRBV5-6; j_gene: TRBJ1-2; d_gene: -; abundance: -; CDR3aa: CASSLGGESYGYTF; CDR3nt: TGTGCCAGCAGCTTGGGCGGGGAAAGCTATGGCTACACCTTC
v_gene: TRBV5-4; j_gene: TRBJ2-3; d_gene: TRBD1; abundance: -; CDR3aa: CASSFAGGNTQYF; CDR3nt: TGTGCCAGCAGCTTCGCAGGGGGAAATACGCAGTATTTT
v_gene: TRBV9; j_gene: TRBJ1-1; d_gene: -; abundance: -; CDR3aa: CASSAQLNTEAFF; CDR3nt: TGTGCCAGCAGCGCGCAGTTGAACACTGAAGCTTTCTTT
v_gene: TRBV7-9; j_gene: TRBJ1-4; d_gene: -; abundance: -; CDR3aa: CASSLVEPGKLFF; CDR3nt: TGTGCCAGCAGCTTAGTCGAACCGGGAAAACTGTTTTTT
v_gene: TRBV6-1; j_gene: TRBJ2-1; d_gene: TRBD2; abundance: -; CDR3aa: CASTVGGAGGEQFF; CDR3nt: TGTGCCAGCACGGTGGGCGGCGCGGGAGGCGAGCAGTTCTTC